This is a list of T cell receptor beta chains from one sample in a study of T cells in localized non-small cell lung cancer. TCRdb keeps only in-frame clones here, not all; method: immunoSEQ multiplex PCR. The sample lists fewer than 20,000 clones, 80% to 90% occurring once. This material consisted of peripheral blood, taken before any cancer treatment. The source is a male donor aged 60 or older with stage I lung adenocarcinoma. Each CDR3 is given with its conserved first and last residue. A D gene is named only where the DNA matches it firmly. Some rows have no size entry. The others give once, few or many, or a class for an expanded clone.

v_gene	d_gene	abundance	j_gene	CDR3aa	CDR3nt
TRBV29-1	TRBD1	NA	TRBJ1-1	CSVVGQGTNTEAFF	TGCAGCGTTGTCGGACAGGGGACAAACACTGAAGCTTTCTTT
TRBV6-1	TRBD1	NA	TRBJ2-5	CASNKGTGKEETQYF	TGTGCCAGCAACAAGGGGACAGGGAAAGAAGAGACCCAGTACTTC
TRBV2	TRBD1	NA	TRBJ1-5	CASSQDRGNQPQHF	TGTGCCAGCAGTCAGGACAGGGGAAATCAGCCCCAGCATTTT
TRBV9	TRBD2	NA	TRBJ2-7	CASSVGGGSLREQYF	TGTGCCAGCAGCGTAGGCGGCGGGAGTCTCAGGGAGCAGTACTTC
TRBV9	NA	NA	TRBJ2-7	CASSVGSAGEYEQYF	TGTGCCAGCAGCGTAGGTTCGGCAGGGGAATACGAGCAGTACTTC
TRBV6-6	NA	once	TRBJ1-1	CASSYSDSSYTEAFF	TGTGCCAGCAGTTACTCGGACAGTTCTTACACTGAAGCTTTCTTT
TRBV18	TRBD1	NA	TRBJ2-1	CASSPGQGIVNEQFF	TGTGCCAGCTCACCAGGACAGGGTATAGTAAATGAGCAGTTCTTC
TRBV27	TRBD1	NA	TRBJ1-3	CASSPIWTGESGNTIYF	TGTGCCAGCAGCCCCATTTGGACAGGGGAGAGTGGAAACACCATATATTTT
TRBV6-5	NA	NA	TRBJ1-6	CASSSPQAALHF	TGTGCCAGCAGTTCCCCCCAGGCAGCCCTCCACTTT
TRBV4-2	NA	NA	TRBJ1-2	CASSQDTFYGYTF	TGTGCCAGCAGCCAAGATACCTTCTATGGCTACACCTTC
TRBV27	TRBD1	few	TRBJ1-2	CASRGQVSNYGYTF	TGTGCCAGCAGGGGACAGGTCTCCAACTATGGCTACACCTTC
TRBV28	TRBD1	NA	TRBJ1-5	CASTDPGTGVNQPQHF	TGTGCCAGCACCGACCCCGGGACAGGGGTTAATCAGCCCCAGCATTTT
TRBV19	TRBD2	NA	TRBJ2-1	CASMSGSGGYNEQFF	TGTGCCAGTATGTCGGGTAGCGGGGGATACAATGAGCAGTTCTTC
TRBV7-3	TRBD2	NA	TRBJ2-5	CASTPLSVAGGGETQYF	TGTGCCAGCACCCCCCTTAGTGTAGCGGGAGGGGGGGAGACCCAGTACTTC
TRBV15	NA	NA	TRBJ2-4	CATSSSGLVAKNIQYF	TGTGCCACCAGCAGTTCGGGACTGGTAGCCAAAAACATTCAGTACTTC
TRBV7-2	NA	NA	TRBJ1-4	CASSPRERGEEKLFF	TGTGCCAGCAGCCCCAGGGAAAGGGGTGAGGAAAAACTGTTTTTT
TRBV19	NA	NA	TRBJ1-5	CASSLQSFSNQPQHF	TGTGCCAGTAGTCTTCAGTCCTTTAGCAATCAGCCCCAGCATTTT
TRBV6-5	NA	NA	TRBJ2-5	CASSPSYNRAETQYF	TGTGCCAGCAGCCCCTCTTATAACAGGGCAGAGACCCAGTACTTC
TRBV6-1	NA	NA	TRBJ2-3	CASSEDGGHDTQYF	TGTGCCAGCAGTGAGGACGGAGGGCACGATACGCAGTATTTT
TRBV10-1	NA	NA	TRBJ1-2	CASSENSGAGGYTF	TGCGCCAGCAGTGAGAACAGCGGCGCGGGAGGCTACACCTTC
TRBV27	NA	NA	TRBJ1-6	CASSFERVGSPLHF	TGTGCCAGCAGTTTTGAGAGGGTCGGGTCACCCCTCCACTTT
TRBV2	NA	NA	TRBJ2-7	CASSEDQGEQYF	TGTGCCAGCAGTGAAGATCAGGGGGAGCAGTACTTC
TRBV7-9	TRBD1	NA	TRBJ2-3	CASSSWTGPPLTDTQYF	TGTGCCAGCAGCTCGTGGACAGGGCCTCCACTCACAGATACGCAGTATTTT
TRBV7-2	NA	NA	TRBJ2-7	CASSLDGETVTYEQYF	TGTGCCAGCAGCTTAGACGGGGAGACAGTCACCTACGAGCAGTACTTC
TRBV7-2	TRBD2	NA	TRBJ2-5	CASSPVGLAGGLGTQYF	TGTGCCAGCAGCCCAGTGGGGCTAGCGGGAGGGCTGGGGACCCAGTACTTC
TRBV5-4	TRBD2	NA	TRBJ2-5	CASSWGLAGEETQYF	TGTGCCAGCAGCTGGGGACTAGCGGGGGAAGAGACCCAGTACTTC
TRBV30	NA	NA	TRBJ2-7	CAWSWSSYEQYF	TGTGCCTGGAGTTGGAGTTCCTACGAGCAGTACTTC
TRBV2	NA	few	TRBJ2-2	CASKASLNTGELFF	TGTGCCAGCAAGGCGAGCCTGAACACCGGGGAGCTGTTTTTT
TRBV6-5	NA	NA	TRBJ2-7	CASSYSEGAYEQYF	TGTGCCAGCAGTTACTCAGAGGGTGCCTACGAGCAGTACTTC
TRBV7-6	TRBD2	NA	TRBJ2-5	CASSSGTSGGGTQETQYF	TGTGCCAGCAGCTCCGGGACTAGCGGGGGGGGGACTCAAGAGACCCAGTACTTC
TRBV21-1	NA	NA	TRBJ1-4	CASSRALATMHNEKLFF	TGTGCCAGCAGTAGAGCCTTAGCTACAATGCATAATGAAAAACTGTTTTTT
TRBV28	TRBD1	NA	TRBJ1-2	CASVITGGFYGYTF	TGTGCCAGCGTTATAACAGGGGGCTTCTATGGCTACACCTTC
TRBV28	TRBD1	NA	TRBJ2-7	CASSPNPGQGWMNEQYF	TGTGCCAGCAGTCCAAACCCCGGACAGGGTTGGATGAACGAGCAGTACTTC
TRBV6-5	NA	NA	TRBJ2-1	CASSYSEDYNNEQFF	TGTGCCAGCAGTTACTCTGAGGACTACAACAATGAGCAGTTCTTC
TRBV4-3	TRBD2	NA	TRBJ2-2	CASSQEIAGGSGELFF	TGCGCCAGCAGCCAAGAGATAGCGGGAGGTTCCGGGGAGCTGTTTTTT
TRBV7-2	NA	NA	TRBJ2-1	CASSFSDRGRPYNEQFF	TGTGCCAGCAGCTTCTCGGACCGGGGGCGACCCTACAATGAGCAGTTCTTC
TRBV5-1	TRBD1	NA	TRBJ1-6	CASSLETGRGNSPLHF	TGCGCCAGCAGCTTGGAGACAGGGCGGGGGAATTCACCCCTCCACTTT
TRBV5-4	TRBD2	NA	TRBJ2-5	CASSPYHGSGGKTQYF	TGTGCCAGCAGCCCATATCATGGTAGCGGGGGAAAGACCCAGTACTTC
TRBV6-5	NA	once	TRBJ1-2	CASILHPNYGYTF	TGTGCCAGCATTTTACATCCTAACTATGGCTACACCTTC
TRBV28	NA	NA	TRBJ2-5	CASKDRTLQETQYF	TGTGCCAGCAAAGACAGGACCCTCCAAGAGACCCAGTACTTC
TRBV6-1	TRBD1	NA	TRBJ2-1	CASSPGTGYNEQFF	TGTGCCAGCAGCCCCGGGACAGGGTACAATGAGCAGTTCTTC
TRBV5-1	NA	once	TRBJ2-5	CASSLAQGSETQYF	TGCGCCAGCAGCTTGGCCCAGGGATCGGAGACCCAGTACTTC